These T cell receptor beta chains were read from a single sample in a study of blood T cell repertoires in COVID-19. Libraries were prepared by immunoSEQ multiplex PCR; TCRdb keeps only in-frame clonotypes and omits some of them. The sample includes fewer than 200,000 clones, around 82% of them seen just once. Specimen: PBMCs or T cells enriched from blood (not recorded which). Receptors were obtained from a woman in her 50s in a cohort exposed to, infected with or recovered from COVID-19 (not recorded which). CDR3s include the opening cysteine and the closing phenylalanine or tryptophan. Fields, in order: clone size, CDR3 length, J gene, D gene, V gene, CDR3 DNA, CDR3 protein. A D gene is named only where the DNA matches it firmly. Size values are once, few and many counts, or a class for expanded clones, and some rows have none.

size: once
length: 13
J: TRBJ1-3
D: NA
V: TRBV19
DNA: TGTGCCAGCGTACAGGGAGTAAGAAACACCATATATTTT
CDR3: CASVQGVRNTIYF

size: NA
length: 15
J: TRBJ2-7
D: NA
V: TRBV10-2
DNA: TGCGCCAGCAGCCTCCCAACTAGCCCTGGCTACGAGCAGTACTTC
CDR3: CASSLPTSPGYEQYF

size: NA
length: 13
J: TRBJ2-1
D: TRBD1
V: TRBV5-1
DNA: TGCGCCAGCAGTAAGGGACAGGGCGATGAGCAGTTCTTC
CDR3: CASSKGQGDEQFF

size: NA
length: 13
J: TRBJ1-2
D: TRBD1
V: TRBV27
DNA: TGTGCCAGCAGTTTGGGACAGAGCCATGGCTACACCTTC
CDR3: CASSLGQSHGYTF

size: NA
length: 14
J: TRBJ2-1
D: NA
V: TRBV5-5
DNA: TGTGCCAGCAGCTTAATTCTAGCGCCGAATGAGCAGTTCTTC
CDR3: CASSLILAPNEQFF

size: NA
length: 14
J: TRBJ2-5
D: TRBD2
V: TRBV6-5
DNA: TGTGCCAGCAGCGTACTAGCGGGTGGGGAGACCCAGTACTTC
CDR3: CASSVLAGGETQYF

size: few
length: 15
J: TRBJ2-3
D: NA
V: TRBV5-1
DNA: TGCGCCAGCAGCTTGGGACTCACATACACAGATACGCAGTATTTT
CDR3: CASSLGLTYTDTQYF

size: NA
length: 13
J: TRBJ1-1
D: TRBD1
V: TRBV25-1
DNA: TGTGCCAGCAGTGCCAGGGGGCGGGGTGAAGCTTTCTTT
CDR3: CASSARGRGEAFF

size: NA
length: 14
J: TRBJ1-1
D: TRBD1
V: TRBV15
DNA: TGTGCCACCAGCAGAGTGAATGAGGGGGCTGGAGCTTTCTTT
CDR3: CATSRVNEGAGAFF

size: NA
length: 13
J: TRBJ2-7
D: NA
V: TRBV6-6
DNA: TGTGCCAGCCGGGTTTTAAGCTCCTACGAGCAGTACTTC
CDR3: CASRVLSSYEQYF

size: once
length: 15
J: TRBJ2-7
D: NA
V: TRBV27
DNA: TGTGCCAGCAGCTACGGAGGGTCATCCTCCTACGAGCAGTACTTC
CDR3: CASSYGGSSSYEQYF

size: NA
length: 13
J: TRBJ2-7
D: TRBD2
V: TRBV10-3
DNA: TGTGCCATCCTGACTAGCGGCGGTTACGAGCAGTACTTC
CDR3: CAILTSGGYEQYF

size: NA
length: 16
J: TRBJ2-1
D: TRBD2
V: TRBV7-8
DNA: TGTGCCAGCAGCCCACGTTCTGGGGGAGGGCCTTATGAGCAGTTCTTC
CDR3: CASSPRSGGGPYEQFF

size: once
length: 12
J: TRBJ1-4
D: NA
V: TRBV10-3
DNA: TGTGCCATCAGAGGGGATTACGATGGACTGTTTTTT
CDR3: CAIRGDYDGLFF

size: NA
length: 13
J: TRBJ1-2
D: TRBD1
V: TRBV27
DNA: TGTGCCAGTAAAGGAGACAGGGTCGGTGGCTACACCTTC
CDR3: CASKGDRVGGYTF

size: once
length: 15
J: TRBJ2-1
D: TRBD2
V: TRBV5-1
DNA: TGCGCCAGCAGCTTGTCGGCTAGCGGGAGCTGGGAGCAGTTCTTC
CDR3: CASSLSASGSWEQFF

size: NA
length: 15
J: TRBJ2-2
D: TRBD1
V: TRBV2
DNA: TGTGCCAGCAGGTTGGACAGGGGGAGTACCGGGGAGCTGTTTTTT
CDR3: CASRLDRGSTGELFF

size: NA
length: 15
J: TRBJ2-2
D: NA
V: TRBV3-1/TRBV3-2
DNA: TGTGCCAGCAGCCCTGGGGGCTCGAACACCGGGGAGCTGTTTTTT
CDR3: CASSPGGSNTGELFF

size: NA
length: 15
J: TRBJ1-1
D: NA
V: TRBV27
DNA: TGTGCCAGCAGTCGAAACAGGGAGATGAACACTGAAGCTTTCTTT
CDR3: CASSRNREMNTEAFF

size: NA
length: 13
J: TRBJ1-2
D: NA
V: TRBV11-2
DNA: TGTGCCAGCAGCTTGACAGGAGGCGATGGCTACACCTTC
CDR3: CASSLTGGDGYTF

size: NA
length: 15
J: TRBJ1-6
D: TRBD1
V: TRBV30
DNA: TGTGCCTGGAGTGCGACAGGGCAAGCGAATTCACCCCTCCACTTT
CDR3: CAWSATGQANSPLHF

size: NA
length: 15
J: TRBJ1-4
D: NA
V: TRBV10-3
DNA: TGTGCCATCAGTGAGTCGTGGGGCACTAATGAAAAACTGTTTTTT
CDR3: CAISESWGTNEKLFF

size: once
length: 15
J: TRBJ1-5
D: TRBD1
V: TRBV28
DNA: TGTGCCAGCAGTGACCGACAGGGGGTATTCCAGCCCCAGCATTTT
CDR3: CASSDRQGVFQPQHF

size: NA
length: 14
J: TRBJ2-3
D: NA
V: TRBV5-1
DNA: TGCGCCAGCAGCTTGGGAGGGTTCACAGATACGCAGTATTTT
CDR3: CASSLGGFTDTQYF

size: few
length: 14
J: TRBJ2-2
D: NA
V: TRBV5-1
DNA: TGCGCCAGCAGCATCACGACAGGCCCCGGGGAGCTGTTTTTT
CDR3: CASSITTGPGELFF

size: NA
length: 13
J: TRBJ2-7
D: NA
V: TRBV5-1
DNA: TGCGCCAGCAGTTTTGGACAAGCCTACGAGCAGTACTTC
CDR3: CASSFGQAYEQYF

size: NA
length: 12
J: TRBJ2-1
D: NA
V: TRBV3-1/TRBV3-2
DNA: TGTGCCAGCAGCCAAGGGCACAGGGAGCAGTTCTTC
CDR3: CASSQGHREQFF

size: NA
length: 15
J: TRBJ2-7
D: TRBD1
V: TRBV9
DNA: TGTGCCAGCAGCGTCTCCGGGACAGCCTCCTACGAGCAGTACTTC
CDR3: CASSVSGTASYEQYF